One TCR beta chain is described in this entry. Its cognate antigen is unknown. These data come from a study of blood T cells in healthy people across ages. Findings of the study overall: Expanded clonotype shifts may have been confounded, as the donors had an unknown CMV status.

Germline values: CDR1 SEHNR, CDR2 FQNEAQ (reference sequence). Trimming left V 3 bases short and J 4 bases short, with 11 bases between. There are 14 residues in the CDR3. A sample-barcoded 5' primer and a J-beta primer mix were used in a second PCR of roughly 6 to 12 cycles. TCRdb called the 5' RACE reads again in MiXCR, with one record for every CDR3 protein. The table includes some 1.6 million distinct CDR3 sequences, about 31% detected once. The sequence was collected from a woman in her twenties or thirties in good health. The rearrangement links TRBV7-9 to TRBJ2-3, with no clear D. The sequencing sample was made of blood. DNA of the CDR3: TGTGCCAGCAGCTTGGCCAGAAGCGCAGATACGCAGTATTTT. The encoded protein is CASSLARSADTQYF.